Each of the 18 T cell receptor beta chains below was sequenced from the same sample in a study of T cells in women clearing cervical HPV infection. Sequencing used immunoSEQ multiplex PCR; TCRdb keeps in-frame clones, though not all of them. This sample's clone table lists around 28,000 clones. The source material was blood buffy coat. The receptor set was obtained from a woman between 18 and 70 years old with a cervical HPV16 infection that either progressed to CIN3+ or cleared (not recorded which).

Details on this clone: The CDR3 end is not reached by the read, which stops 3 residues before it; the germline J gene fills it in. The chain uses TRBV19 and TRBJ2-7; no firm D call. Germline assignment: CDR1 LNHDA and CDR2 SQIVND (reference sequence). CDR3 size: 15 residues. V dropped 6 bases and J dropped 0 bases, with 15 bases sitting between them. The sequenced part of the CDR3 DNA is TGTGCCAGTAGCCCCAAGGGCCGAAGCTCCTACGAG. Protein product: CASSPKGRSSYE. The entire CDR3 protein reads CASSPKGRSSYEQYF.

The CDR3 loop reads CASSDPGNSYNEQFF. The CDR3 bases that were read are TGTGCCAGCAGTGATCCGGGGAACTCCTACAATGAG. V gene TRBV2 combines with J gene TRBJ2-1, with TRBD2 as a possible D gene (5 bases). The read ends 3 residues early relative to the CDR3; the germline J gene fills the gap. Germline V CDR1 and CDR2: SNHLY, FYNNEI. This CDR3 is 15 amino acids long. Trimming removed 3 bases from V and 0 bases from J, with 9 bases in between.

About this clone itself: The CDR3 end lies 3 residues beyond the end of the read and is filled in from the germline J gene. The chain joins TRBV14 to TRBJ2-7; D remains unclear. This CDR3 comprises 13 residues. Germline loops: CDR1 SGHDN, CDR2 FVKESK. The V and J ends lost 1 base and 6 bases respectively, with 10 bases between them. The sequenced part of the CDR3 DNA is TGTGCCAGCAGCCAAGGGCAAAAACGCGAG. It is translated as CASSQGQKRE. The full CDR3 protein is CASSQGQKREQYF.

Worth noting for this clone: The read comes to an end 3 residues before the CDR3 does, leaving the germline J gene to fill in the end. This rearrangement joins TRBV19 to TRBJ2-2; 8 nucleotides line up with TRBD1. The CDR3 sequence is 15 residues long. Per the germline V gene, CDR1 is LNHDA and CDR2 is SQIVND (reference sequence). V gave up 6 bases and J gave up 6 bases; unmatched junction bases: 9. Partial CDR3 DNA: TGTGCCAGTAGCCCTCAGGACAGGGCGGCCGGGGAG. This sequence encodes CASSPQDRAAGE. The entire CDR3 protein is CASSPQDRAAGELFF.

Note on this clone: The read terminates 3 residues before the CDR3 end, so the remaining end is supplied by the germline J gene. This chain links TRBV30 with TRBJ1-2, with 8 bases lining up with TRBD1. The V gene end was trimmed by 3 bases and the J gene end by 3 bases; junction bases not matched to a gene: 0. CDR3 length: 12 amino acids. The germline gives CDR1 GTSNPN, CDR2 SVGIG (reference sequence). CDR3 DNA, as far as it was read: TGTGCCTGGAGACAGGGGGACTATGGC. Protein sequence: CAWRQGDYG. The entire CDR3 is CAWRQGDYGYTF.

Remarks on this clone: The sequence runs out 3 residues before the end of the CDR3; the remainder is reconstructed from the germline J gene. The V call is TRBV3-1 (or the pseudogene TRBV3-2), the J call TRBJ2-5; 13 nucleotides align to TRBD2. The V gene end was trimmed by 1 base and the J gene end by 3 bases; junction bases not matched to a gene: 2. Germline assignment: CDR1 LGHDT and CDR2 YNNKEL (reference sequence). The CDR3 is made up of 16 amino acids. CDR3 DNA (partial): TGTGCCAGCAGCCAAGGACTAGCGGGGGGAAAAGAGACC. It translates to CASSQGLAGGKET. The CDR3 in full is CASSQGLAGGKETQYF.

With regard to this clone: Sequencing ends 3 residues short of the CDR3 end; the germline J gene provides the rest. The rearrangement links TRBV5-1 to TRBJ2-5, with 16 bases matching TRBD2. The V gene's germline CDR1 is SGHRS and CDR2 YFSETQ. J was trimmed by 6 bases and V by 4 bases; bases with no gene match: 6. The CDR3 covers 16 residues. The CDR3 protein is CASSGGLAGGQKTQYF. The sequenced CDR3 bases are TGCGCCAGCAGCGGGGGACTAGCGGGAGGGCAGAAGACC.

As concerns this clone: The DNA ends 3 residues before the CDR3 does, and the rest of the CDR3 is filled in from the germline J gene. The chain couples TRBV5-1 to TRBJ2-1, with 8 nucleotides matching TRBD2. Germline V gives CDR1 SGHRS, CDR2 YFSETQ. The CDR3 sequence is 15 residues long. The V segment lost 6 bases and the J segment 8 bases; nucleotides outside the gene matches: 13. This CDR3 is CASTRAIGGVHEQFF. The CDR3 bases that were read are TGCGCCAGCACCCGGGCGATCGGGGGGGTTCATGAG.

Regarding this clone: An end of the junction differs from the germline gene, which may be a read error. The missing CDR3 end, 3 residues past where the read stops, is filled in from the germline J gene. The chain joins TRBV7-7 to TRBJ2-3; TRBD2 matches at 9 bases. CDR1 and CDR2 (germline): SSHAT, FNYEAQ (reference sequence). The CDR3 has 15 residues. Here the CDR3 reads CASSLTSGRTDTQYF. CDR3 bases read: TGTGCTAGCAGCCTAACTAGCGGGCGCACAGATACG.

With regard to this clone: The CDR3 extends 3 residues past the end of the read, so its final part is completed from the germline J gene. The chain joins TRBV7-2 to TRBJ1-4; 7 nucleotides align to TRBD1. The CDR3 sequence is 12 residues long. The germline V gene encodes CDR1 SGHTA and CDR2 FQGNSA. The CDR3 bases that were read are TGTGCCAGCAGCTTCGACAGGGCCAAA. This gives the protein CASSFDRAK. The full CDR3 is CASSFDRAKLFF.

On this clone: The CDR3 end falls 3 residues outside the read, so it is completed with the germline J gene. The V and J genes are TRBV7-2 and TRBJ1-5; D call uncertain. The CDR3 runs to 15 residues. Germline CDR1 reads SGHTA; CDR2 reads FQGNSA. With 0 bases removed from V and 5 bases from J, the gap between germline ends came to 11 bases. CDR3 DNA (partial): TGTGCCAGCAGCTTAGCCTCCCGGGGTTATCAGCCC. This sequence encodes CASSLASRGYQP. The entire CDR3 sequence reads CASSLASRGYQPQHF.

A remark on this clone: The read gets to within 3 residues of the CDR3 end, and the germline J gene fills in the rest. This rearrangement joins TRBV4-1 to TRBJ1-1, with D maybe TRBD1 (5 bases). Per the germline V gene, CDR1 is MGHRA and CDR2 is YSYEKL. CDR3 size: 14 residues. V was cut by 1 base and J by 5 bases, with 11 bases left in between. CDR3 amino acids: CASSQVGLGTEAFF. The sequenced part of the CDR3 DNA is TGCGCCAGCAGCCAAGTGGGACTTGGGACTGAA.

A remark on this clone: The missing CDR3 end, 3 residues past where the read stops, is filled in from the germline J gene. V usage is TRBV5-1 and J usage is TRBJ2-7; 7 bases map to TRBD1. V trimming: 0 bases; J trimming: 6 bases; junction bases outside the gene matches: 9. The CDR3 runs to 15 residues. Germline loops: CDR1 SGHRS, CDR2 YFSETQ. The sequenced CDR3 bases are TGCGCCAGCAGCTTGGAGACGACAGGGCTAGGCGAG. Translating gives CASSLETTGLGE. The whole CDR3 reads CASSLETTGLGEQYF.

As to this clone: From the germline J gene comes the end of the CDR3, since the read stops 3 residues before it. The chain recombines TRBV6-1 with TRBJ1-5; a possible D gene is TRBD1 (5 bases). Trimming removed 2 bases from V and 4 bases from J, with 12 bases in between. Germline-derived CDR1 and CDR2 are MNHNS and SASEGT. This CDR3 comprises 15 residues. The CDR3 loop reads CASSEFGHRNQPQHF. The part of the CDR3 DNA that was read is TGTGCCAGCAGTGAATTTGGACACCGAAATCAGCCC.

On this clone: The read is 3 residues too short to cover the CDR3 end, so that end is filled in from the germline J gene. V gene TRBV11-2 combines with J gene TRBJ1-2; 8 bases are a match to TRBD1. Germline values: CDR1 SGHAT, CDR2 FQNNGV. There are 13 residues in the CDR3. V lost 5 bases and J lost 3; bases outside the gene matches: 2. CDR3 residues: CASSLGQDYGYTF. The covered CDR3 bases are TGTGCCAGCAGCCTGGGACAGGACTATGGC.

Worth noting for this clone: The CDR3 end falls 3 residues outside the read, so it is completed with the germline J gene. The rearrangement joins TRBV28 to TRBJ2-1; the D gene is possibly TRBD1 (6 bases). V was shortened by 5 bases and J by 7 bases, with 18 bases between the two germline ends. This CDR3 has 15 amino acids. Germline assignment: CDR1 MDHEN and CDR2 SYDVKM. The covered CDR3 bases are TGTGCCAGCAGTCTACAGGGCGGAATGCGAAATGAG. This sequence encodes CASSLQGGMRNE. Given in full, the CDR3 is CASSLQGGMRNEQFF. The whole variable domain, filled in from reference TRBV28 and TRBJ2-1, reads DVKVTQSSRYLVKRTGEKVFLECVQDMDHENMFWYRQDPGLGLRLIYFSYDVKMKEKGDIPEGYSVSREKKERFSLILESASTNQTSMYLCASSLQGGMRNEQFFGPGTRLTVL.

As regards this clone: One junction end does not reproduce the germline sequence, and a read error may be involved. The DNA ends 3 residues before the CDR3 does, and the rest of the CDR3 is filled in from the germline J gene. This chain joins TRBV6-1 and TRBJ1-4; perhaps TRBD1 as D (6 bases). There are 17 residues in the CDR3. The germline CDR1 and CDR2 sequences are MNHNS and SASEGT. The sequenced part of the CDR3 DNA is TGTGCCAGCAGGGAAGGACAGCACACTGCAACTAATGAAAAA. It translates to CASREGQHTATNEK. The full CDR3 protein reads CASREGQHTATNEKLFF.

For this clone: The DNA ends 3 residues before the CDR3 does, and the rest of the CDR3 is filled in from the germline J gene. The chain has TRBV6-4 and TRBJ2-1; D perhaps matches TRBD2 (7 bases). Per germline, CDR1 MRHNA and CDR2 SNTAGT. The V end was cut by 0 bases, the J end by 7 bases, with 13 bases between. CDR3 length equals 15 residues. The part of the CDR3 DNA that was read is TGTGCCAGCAGTGACTCGTCGGGGGGCGGTAATGAG. Its translation: CASSDSSGGGNE. In full, the CDR3 reads CASSDSSGGGNEQFF.